The 31 T cell receptor beta chains below were found in one sample sequenced in a study of tumor-infiltrating lymphocytes in primary liver carcinoma. Both blood RNA, taken from unsorted whole blood, and germline DNA were extracted. Total RNA (roughly 550 ng) served as template for TCR beta cDNA synthesis primed by a constant-region primer. Each TCR beta library was derived from three nested multiplex PCR rounds that employed slightly modified ARM-PCR. TRBV1-TRBV30 forward primers and a C-beta reverse primer were used in the first two PCR rounds, which each ran for nine to ten cycles. TCRdb reprocessed the multiplex PCR reads via MiXCR and lists one record per CDR3 protein. The data contain over 250,000 distinct CDR3 sequences, roughly three fifths of them singletons. The sequenced material came from peripheral blood. These receptors all stem from a woman in her 30s with primary liver carcinoma and hepatitis B virus infection.

This clonotype was observed at least ten times. The rearrangement links TRBV4-2 to TRBJ2-1, with D hard to call. V dropped 5 bases and J dropped 9 bases, with 17 bases sitting between them. CDR3 length: 14 amino acids. Germline CDR1 is LGHNA and CDR2 is YNFKEQ. CDR3 residues: CASSTLVGVGEQFF. As DNA, the CDR3 is TGTGCCAGCAGCACCCTTGTAGGCGTGGGTGAGCAGTTCTTC.

Details on this clonotype: A read error may explain this, as a much larger clone is one base away. The chain employs TRBV12-3 or TRBV12-4 and TRBJ2-2, with a tentative D call TRBD2 (5 bases). The CDR3 length is 16 residues. DNA of the CDR3: TGTGCCAGCGGCTATCTCGGGAAGGGTCACGACGGGGAGATGTTTTTT. It codes for CASGYLGKGHDGEMFF.

The DNA for the CDR3 is TGTGCCAGCAGATACACAGGGGGCTACACCGGGGAGCTGTTTTTT. Encoded protein: CASRYTGGYTGELFF. The chain links TRBV2 to TRBJ2-2; 9 bases fit TRBD1. J was trimmed by 3 bases and V by 6 bases; bases with no gene match: 5. Germline loops: CDR1 SNHLY, CDR2 FYNNEI. The CDR3 sequence is 15 residues long.

About this clonotype itself: Lacking the conserved final phenylalanine or tryptophan, this CDR3 likely reflects a read error. This sequence joins TRBV28 and TRBJ2-7; 8 nucleotides match TRBD2. Germline V lookup: CDR1 MDHEN, CDR2 SYDVKM. The CDR3 is 13 amino acids. V was pared by 10 bases and J by 4 bases, with 9 bases of the junction left unmatched. The CDR3 protein is CATLRAGGYEQYL. CDR3 DNA sequence: TGTGCCACCCTCCGGGCGGGAGGTTACGAGCAGTACTTA.

Notes on this clonotype: At one boundary the junction diverges from the germline segment, which might be a read error. The rearrangement joins TRBV12-3 or TRBV12-4 to TRBJ2-1; D could derive from TRBD1 or TRBD2 (6 bases each). The CDR3 consists of 14 residues. In DNA, the CDR3 is TGTGCCAGCAGTCGGGGGCTCTCCTACAATGAGCAGTTATTC. Its protein is CASSRGLSYNEQLF.

On this clonotype itself: This may arise from a read error, as a much more abundant clone is one base away. The rearrangement links TRBV5-5 to TRBJ1-4; D gene uncertain. The CDR3 spans 14 residues. In germline, CDR1 is SGHKS, CDR2 YYEKEE (reference sequence). CDR3 sequence (DNA): TGTGCCAGCAGCTTCGTACGAACTATTGAAAAACTGTTTTTT. Amino acid sequence: CASSFVRTIEKLFF. The whole variable domain, filled in from reference TRBV5-5 and TRBJ1-4, reads DAGVTQSPTHLIKTRGQQVTLRCSPISGHKSVSWYQQVLGQGPQFIFQYYEKEERGRGNFPDRFSARQFPNYSSELNVNALLLGDSALYLCASSFVRTIEKLFFGSGTQLSVL.

This clonotype was observed at least ten times. The CDR3 loop is CASSYSGTGPRYF. Here the CDR3 DNA reads TGTGCCAGCAGTTACTCGGGGACAGGGCCCAGGTACTTC. The chain couples TRBV6-5 to TRBJ2-7; 9 bases align to TRBD1. Per the germline V gene, CDR1 is MNHEY and CDR2 is SVGAGI. V lost 0 bases and J lost 12; bases outside the gene matches: 6. The CDR3 runs to 13 residues.

This clonotype has only a few counts. This chain links TRBV12-5 with TRBJ2-5, with a weak D call TRBD1 (5 bases). Germline V gene lookup returns CDR1 LGHNT and CDR2 FRNRAP. V was shortened by 5 bases and J by 1 base, with 8 bases between the two germline ends. This CDR3 comprises 13 residues. The CDR3 protein is CASGRTTQETQYF. The CDR3 nucleotides read TGTGCTAGTGGTAGGACAACCCAAGAGACCCAGTACTTC.

A note on this clonotype: A read error may produce the germline difference seen at one junction end. The V and J genes are TRBV12-3 or TRBV12-4 and TRBJ2-5, with 7 bases that match TRBD2. The CDR3 covers 16 residues. The CDR3, as DNA: TGTGTCAGCAGTCCGTGGGAGGGCCCGGGTCAAGAGACCCAGTACTTC. Its protein is CVSSPWEGPGQETQYF.

Comment on this clonotype: This may stem from a read error, because a much larger clone lies one nucleotide away. The chain uses TRBV4-2 and TRBJ2-3, with 7 bases identical to TRBD2. After removal of 0 bases from V and 2 bases from J, the junction contained 11 bases not matched to a gene. The length of the CDR3 is 18 residues. CDR1 and CDR2 from the germline V gene are LGHNA and YNFKEQ. As DNA, the CDR3 is TGTGCCAGCAGCCAAGATCGAGGACTAGTGGGATCCACAGATACGCAGTATTTT. Protein product: CASSQDRGLVGSTDTQYF.

This clonotype occurred many times. The rearrangement uses TRBV6-2 or TRBV6-3 and TRBJ2-7, with 8 bases aligning to TRBD1. V shed 4 bases, J shed 7 bases, and the junction held 12 bases outside the gene matches. This CDR3 contains 15 residues. CDR1 and CDR2 (germline): MNHEY, SVGEGT. CDR3 residues: CASSSRRDRLIEQYF. CDR3 bases: TGTGCCAGCAGTTCACGTCGGGACAGGTTAATTGAGCAGTACTTC.

The sample holds a few counts of this clonotype. J is TRBJ2-1 and V is TRBV12-3 or TRBV12-4, with 8 nucleotides matching TRBD1. CDR3 length equals 15 residues. The V segment lost 2 bases and the J segment 4 bases; nucleotides outside the gene matches: 4. As DNA, the CDR3 is TGTGCCAGCAGTTTACTGCAGGGGGCTTACAATGAGCAGTTCTTC. Translating gives CASSLLQGAYNEQFF.

Regarding this clonotype: A junction boundary mismatches the germline segment, possibly from a read error. The V gene is TRBV7-8, the J gene TRBJ2-1, with 13 bases fitting TRBD2. Germline loops: CDR1 SGHVS, CDR2 FQNEAQ. CDR3 length: 15 amino acids. The CDR3 DNA reads TGTGTCAGCAGCTTACTAGCGGGAGGGTACAATGAGCAATTCTTC. This gives the protein CVSSLLAGGYNEQFF.

A word on this clonotype: A much bigger clone sits one base away, suggesting this may be a read error. The chain couples TRBV12-3 or TRBV12-4 to TRBJ2-6; D is undetermined. This CDR3 region has 17 residues. Trimming took 3 bases from V and 1 from J, leaving 13 bases between them. Here the CDR3 reads CASSFGQWVSGANVLTF. CDR3 coding DNA: TGTGCCAGCAGTTTCGGCCAGTGGGTGTCTGGGGCCAACGTCCTGACTTTC.

On this clonotype: A much larger clone differs by one base, so this may be a read error. The CDR3 nucleotides are TGCAGCGTGGGACAGGCAGGAATGAACACTGAAGCTTCCTTT. It yields the protein CSVGQAGMNTEASF. The chain recombines TRBV29-1 with TRBJ1-1; 8 bases are a match to TRBD1. Germline V gives CDR1 SQVTM, CDR2 ANQGSEA. This CDR3 contains 14 residues.

Comments on this clonotype: One end of the junction does not line up with germline, which may come from a read error. The V and J genes are TRBV12-3 or TRBV12-4 and TRBJ2-1; tentative D call: TRBD2 (6 bases). The CDR3 spans 15 residues. CDR3 sequence (DNA): TGTACCAGCAGTTTGGGGGAATCTGGAGGGAATGAGCAGCTCTTC. It is translated as CTSSLGESGGNEQLF.

Notes on this clonotype: This may come from a read error, since a much larger clone is one base off. V gene TRBV12-3 or TRBV12-4 combines with J gene TRBJ2-1, with D maybe TRBD1 (5 bases). Between the trimmed V and J ends, which lost 9 bases and 6 bases, there was a span of 18 bases. The CDR3 is 14 amino acids. The CDR3 spells CASLKTGAGNEQFF. The CDR3 region has the DNA TGTGCCAGTCTCAAGACTGGGGCCGGCAATGAGCAGTTCTTC.

With regard to this clonotype: A single base separates this from a much larger clone, so it may be a read error. The chain carries TRBV29-1 and TRBJ2-7, with no clear D. Germline values: CDR1 SQVTM, CDR2 ANQGSEA. The CDR3 totals 11 residues. The CDR3 sequence is CSGSTTYERYF. The CDR3 nucleotides are TGCAGCGGGAGTACTACCTACGAGCGGTACTTC.

For this clonotype: A much larger clone differs from this one at a single base, so this may be a read error. The V gene is TRBV6-2 or TRBV6-3, the J gene TRBJ2-1; D unresolved. The CDR3 length is 15 residues. From germline, CDR1 is MNHEY and CDR2 SVGEGT. The CDR3 loop is CASSYPWSSYNGQFF. The CDR3 nucleotides read TGTGCCAGCAGTTACCCGTGGAGCTCCTACAATGGGCAGTTCTTC.

In this sample, this clonotype turned up many times. V and J are TRBV6-1 and TRBJ2-5; 9 bases match TRBD1. The junction had 10 bases not matched to a gene; V was cut back by 7 bases and J by 4 bases. This CDR3 contains 15 residues. Per the germline V gene, CDR1 is MNHNS and CDR2 is SASEGT. The CDR3 loop is CASIERGQGLETQYF. In DNA form, the CDR3 reads TGTGCCAGCATTGAGCGGGGACAGGGCCTAGAGACCCAGTACTTC.

The table lists this clonotype with many counts. The CDR3 reads CSVTRDTGELFF. CDR3 DNA sequence: TGCAGCGTGACCAGGGACACCGGGGAGCTGTTTTTT. The chain combines TRBV29-1 with TRBJ2-2, with D tentatively TRBD1 (5 bases). Trimming stripped 6 bases from V and 3 bases from J, with 8 bases between. Germline CDR1 reads SQVTM; CDR2 reads ANQGSEA. The CDR3 runs 12 residues.

This clonotype was seen repeatedly, ten times or more. The chain has TRBV6-5 and TRBJ2-1; D is unresolved. The V end lost 4 bases, the J end lost 9 bases, and 19 bases lay between the germline ends. This CDR3 contains 15 residues. Per germline, CDR1 MNHEY and CDR2 SVGAGI. DNA for the CDR3: TGTGCCAGCAGTTGGTCGGTCGGACGATTCGGTGAGCAGTTCTTC. Protein product: CASSWSVGRFGEQFF.

In the case of this clonotype: A much bigger clone sits one base away, suggesting this may be a read error. The genes are TRBV29-1 and TRBJ2-1, with D perhaps given as TRBD1 or TRBD2 (7 bases each). The CDR3 contains 16 residues. Germline V gives CDR1 SQVTM, CDR2 ANQGSEA. CDR3 in DNA: TGCAGCGTTGAGGGGGGGGACAGACTGTCCTACAATGAGCAGTTGTTC. Encoded protein: CSVEGGDRLSYNEQLF.

Points on this clonotype: The CDR3 does not close with the conserved phenylalanine or tryptophan, likely indicating a read error. The V call is TRBV5-6, the J call TRBJ2-5; D perhaps matches TRBD1 (5 bases). Germline CDR1 is SGHDT and CDR2 is YYEEEE. The V gene lost 1 base and the J gene lost 5 bases, with 15 bases spanning the gap. The CDR3 has 15 residues. In DNA, the CDR3 is TGTGCCAGCAGCTTGAGCAGGGTAGGGTTGGAGACCCAGTACCTC. It codes for CASSLSRVGLETQYL.

Details on this clonotype: Because it lacks the conserved phenylalanine or tryptophan at the end, this CDR3 is likely a read error. It is unclear where the CDR3 begins or ends on the DNA, so no DNA is shown, and the CDR3 is as TCRdb lists it. The J gene is TRBJ1-1, the V gene TRBV11-2; the DNA was not used to check the table's D call, TRBD1. The germline V gene encodes CDR1 SGHAT and CDR2 FQNNGV. From its first to its last residue, the CDR3 has 15 amino acids. CDR3 loop: CASSFQGAGNTEPFI.

This clonotype was picked up a small number of times. This chain uses TRBV28 with TRBJ2-7, with D tentatively TRBD2 (6 bases). Trimming pared 7 bases from V and 1 base from J, leaving 17 bases between. The V gene's germline CDR1 is MDHEN and CDR2 SYDVKM. The CDR3 has 15 residues. The CDR3: CASTRRSGSSYEQYF. The CDR3 DNA reads as TGTGCCAGCACCCGGCGGAGCGGGTCGTCCTACGAGCAGTACTTC.

The chain is built from TRBV5-1 and TRBJ2-7, with 7 bases lining up with TRBD1. J lost 3 bases, V lost 2 bases, and 5 bases had no gene match. The germline CDR1 and CDR2 sequences are SGHRS and YFSETQ. The CDR3 has 14 residues. CDR3 region: CASSFEGAIYEQYF. Written as DNA, the CDR3 is TGCGCCAGCAGCTTTGAGGGGGCCATCTACGAGCAGTACTTC.

The chain uses TRBV12-5 and TRBJ2-1; D not certain. Trimming left V 1 base short and J 4 bases short, with 8 bases between. Germline CDR1 is LGHNT and CDR2 is FRNRAP. The CDR3 loop spans 14 amino acids. CDR3 sequence (DNA): TGTGCTAGTGGTTTGGGAGACAATTACAATGAGCAGTTCTTC. Translated, it gives CASGLGDNYNEQFF. Filled out from reference TRBV12-5 and TRBJ2-1, the complete variable domain reads DARVTQTPRHKVTEMGQEVTMRCQPILGHNTVFWYRQTMMQGLELLAYFRNRAPLDDSGMPKDRFSAEMPDATLATLKIQPSEPRDSAVYFCASGLGDNYNEQFFGPGTRLTVL.

This clonotype was counted between two and nine times. The chain couples TRBV24-1 to TRBJ1-1, with 8 positions matching TRBD1. CDR1 is KGHDR, CDR2 SFDVKD, per germline. This CDR3 contains 15 residues. V was clipped by 6 bases and J by 5 bases; unmatched bases: 10. The CDR3 region has the DNA TGTGCCACCAGTCCCACAGGGGGTGGGTGGACTGAAGCTTTCTTT. Protein product: CATSPTGGGWTEAFF.

This clonotype was counted once. No conserved phenylalanine or tryptophan is present at the end of the CDR3, so a read error is the likely explanation. V and J are TRBV11-2 and TRBJ2-1; 11 bases match TRBD2. After removal of 1 base from V and 6 bases from J, the junction contained 14 bases not matched to a gene. The CDR3 contains 19 residues. Germline lookup yields CDR1 SGHAT and CDR2 FQNNGV. The CDR3 protein is CASSLAAFFGTSGPNEQFL. The CDR3 DNA sequence: TGTGCCAGCAGCTTAGCAGCATTTTTCGGGACTAGCGGCCCCAATGAGCAGTTCCTC.

This clonotype has at least ten counts. This rearrangement joins TRBV6-1 to TRBJ2-1, with D possibly being TRBD2 (6 bases). This CDR3 spans 13 amino acids. CDR1 MNHNS and CDR2 SASEGT come from the germline V gene. V was cut by 7 bases and J by 8 bases, with 15 bases left in between. DNA for the CDR3: TGTGCCAGCACCCGAGGCGGGATCTATGAGCAGTTCTTC. Its translation is CASTRGGIYEQFF.